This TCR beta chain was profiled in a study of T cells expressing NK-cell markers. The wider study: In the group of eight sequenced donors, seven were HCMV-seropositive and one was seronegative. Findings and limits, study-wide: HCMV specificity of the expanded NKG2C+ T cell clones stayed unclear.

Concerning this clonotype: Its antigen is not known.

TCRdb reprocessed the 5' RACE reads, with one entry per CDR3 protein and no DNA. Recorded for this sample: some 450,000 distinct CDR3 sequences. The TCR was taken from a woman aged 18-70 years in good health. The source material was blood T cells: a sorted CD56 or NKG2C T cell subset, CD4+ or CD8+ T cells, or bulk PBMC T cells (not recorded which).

CDR3: CASSPGQRENEQFF. The chain is built from TRBV18 and TRBJ2-1; the TCRdb D gene call, TRBD1, has no DNA to confirm it. In germline, CDR1 is KGHSH, CDR2 LQKENI. The CDR3 contains 14 residues.